What follows are 25 T cell receptor beta chains derived from one specimen sequenced in a study of blood T cell repertoires in COVID-19. Here immunoSEQ multiplex PCR was the method, and the copy in TCRdb shows in-frame clones only, minus some. The sample carries more than 200,000 clones, 65% to 90% recorded once. The specimen sequenced was peripheral blood. The receptors stem from a man between 45 and 60 years old with acute or convalescent COVID-19.

The genes are TRBV6-5 and TRBJ2-7; TRBD1 might be the D (5 bases). The V end lost 6 bases, the J end lost 0 bases, and 9 bases lay between the germline ends. CDR1 and CDR2 from the germline V gene are MNHEY and SVGAGI. This CDR3 has 13 residues. CDR3: CASRETASYEQYF. CDR3 nucleotide sequence: TGTGCCAGCAGGGAGACAGCCTCCTACGAGCAGTACTTC.

This chain joins TRBV6-5 and TRBJ1-1; 8 bases line up with TRBD1. Germline CDR1 and CDR2: MNHEY and SVGAGI. CDR3 length: 15 amino acids. The J segment lost 1 base and the V segment lost 5 bases, leaving 6 bases of the junction unmatched. The CDR3 nucleotides read TGTGCCAGCAGTCCTCAGGGGGCTGCGAACACTGAAGCTTTCTTT. This translates into CASSPQGAANTEAFF.

The chain employs TRBV5-1 and TRBJ2-5; the D gene is possibly TRBD2 (6 bases). The V and J ends lost 5 bases and 3 bases respectively, with 17 bases between them. The CDR3 length is 15 residues. In germline, CDR1 is SGHRS, CDR2 YFSETQ. CDR3: CASRPAGRWEETQYF. The CDR3 coding sequence is TGCGCCAGCAGACCCGCGGGGCGCTGGGAAGAGACCCAGTACTTC.

The gene calls are TRBV29-1 and TRBJ2-7; D possibly corresponds to TRBD2 (5 bases). V was clipped by 1 base and J by 3 bases, with 13 bases between them. The CDR3 has 14 residues. Germline V gene sequence: CDR1 SQVTM, CDR2 ANQGSEA. The CDR3 sequence is CSVEGPGSNYEQYF. In DNA form, the CDR3 reads TGCAGCGTTGAAGGTCCGGGGTCTAACTACGAGCAGTACTTC.

The chain recombines TRBV5-5 with TRBJ1-1, with no clear D. Between the trimmed V and J ends, which lost 1 base and 1 base, there was a span of 14 bases. The CDR3 is 16 residues long. CDR1 is SGHKS and CDR2 is YYEKEE in the germline V gene (reference sequence). The CDR3 DNA reads TGTGCCAGCAGCTTGAGGGAGGGAACTACGAACACTGAAGCTTTCTTT. Its protein is CASSLREGTTNTEAFF.

The V call is TRBV5-8, the J call TRBJ2-7, with D perhaps matching TRBD1 (6 bases). Germline-derived CDR1 and CDR2 are SGHTS and YDEGEE. The V and J ends lost 5 bases and 2 bases respectively, with 11 bases between them. This CDR3 is 13 amino acids long. The CDR3 reads CASRQTGAYEQYF. The CDR3 DNA is TGTGCCAGCAGGCAGACAGGCGCCTACGAGCAGTACTTC.

V gene TRBV7-8 combines with J gene TRBJ1-2; weak D call: TRBD1 (5 bases). Germline loops: CDR1 SGHVS, CDR2 FQNEAQ. This CDR3 has 14 amino acids. Trimming removed 2 bases from V and 4 bases from J, with 11 bases in between. CDR3 bases: TGTGCCAGCAGCTTAACTGGGGCAGCCTATGGCTACACCTTC. It codes for CASSLTGAAYGYTF.

This clone appeared once. This chain links TRBV19 with TRBJ2-1, with 8 bases that match TRBD2. The CDR3 covers 14 residues. The V and J ends lost 1 base and 8 bases, in that order; junction bases with no gene match: 4. Per the germline V gene, CDR1 is LNHDA and CDR2 is SQIVND (reference sequence). As DNA, the CDR3 is TGTGCCAGTAGTATAGGCGGGGGGAGTCATGAGCAGTTCTTC. The encoded protein is CASSIGGGSHEQFF. The full variable domain, its missing parts supplied by reference TRBV19 and TRBJ2-1, is DGGITQSPKYLFRKEGQNVTLSCEQNLNHDAMYWYRQDPGQGLRLIYYSQIVNDFQKGDIAEGYSVSREKKESFPLTVTSAQKNPTAFYLCASSIGGGSHEQFFGPGTRLTVL.

This chain uses TRBV30 with TRBJ1-1; D possibly corresponds to TRBD1 (5 bases). Germline V CDR1 and CDR2: GTSNPN, SVGIG (reference sequence). The germline V and J ends were trimmed by 0 bases and 3 bases, with 8 bases remaining between them. The CDR3 runs 13 residues. CDR3 DNA sequence: TGTGCCTGGAGTGTACAGGCCGACACTGAAGCTTTCTTT. This sequence encodes CAWSVQADTEAFF. Drawing the rest from reference TRBV30 and TRBJ1-1, the complete variable domain is SQTIHQWPATLVQPVGSPLSLECTVEGTSNPNLYWYRQAAGRGLQLLFYSVGIGQISSEVPQNLSASRPQDRQFILSSKKLLLSDSGFYLCAWSVQADTEAFFGQGTRLTVV.

This clone was seen once. This chain uses TRBV5-6 with TRBJ2-2; D is undetermined. Looked up from germline, CDR1 is SGHDT and CDR2 is YYEEEE. CDR3 length equals 18 residues. Trimming took 4 bases from V and 0 from J, leaving 19 bases between them. The CDR3 DNA sequence: TGTGCCAGCAGCCGCCCTAGGTCCCGACGCGCGAACACCGGGGAGCTGTTTTTT. Translating gives CASSRPRSRRANTGELFF.

This rearrangement joins TRBV7-3 to TRBJ2-1; 11 bases fit TRBD2. Germline CDR1 is SGHTA and CDR2 is FQGTGA. CDR3 size: 16 residues. V trimming: 0 bases; J trimming: 12 bases; junction bases outside the gene matches: 10. CDR3 loop: CASSLTELAGGPGQFF. DNA for the CDR3: TGTGCCAGCAGCTTAACGGAGTTAGCGGGGGGGCCTGGGCAGTTCTTC.

This clone was seen at least ten times. The chain employs TRBV9 and TRBJ1-3, with D tentatively TRBD1 (6 bases). V was trimmed by 3 bases and J by 3 bases, leaving 13 bases between them. CDR1 is SGDLS and CDR2 is YYNGEE in the germline V gene. This CDR3 comprises 15 residues. In DNA form, the CDR3 reads TGTGCCAGCAGCGAGGGGGAGGGCGGTGGAAACACCATATATTTT. It translates to CASSEGEGGGNTIYF.

The J gene is TRBJ2-5, the V gene TRBV3-1 (or the pseudogene TRBV3-2), with 10 bases identical to TRBD2. This CDR3 comprises 19 residues. In germline, CDR1 is LGHDT, CDR2 YNNKEL (reference sequence). The ends lost 2 bases at V and 2 bases at J; junction bases unmatched: 14. CDR3 coding DNA: TGTGCCAGCAGCCAATACGGGCTAGCGGGGGCGTCCAAACAAGAGACCCAGTACTTC. Amino acid sequence: CASSQYGLAGASKQETQYF.

The CDR3 DNA sequence: TGTGCCAGCAGAAGAGAGGGGGCGCGCGGCTATGGCTACACCTTC. Residues: CASRREGARGYGYTF. This chain links TRBV6-5 with TRBJ1-2; 7 bases fit TRBD1. Germline CDR1 is MNHEY and CDR2 is SVGAGI. Germline trimming cut 6 bases from V and 4 bases from J; bases unmatched to any gene: 11. This CDR3 region has 15 residues.

The rearrangement joins TRBV6-5 to TRBJ2-5, with 7 nucleotides matching TRBD1. Germline values: CDR1 MNHEY, CDR2 SVGAGI. V lost 6 bases to trimming and J lost 4 bases; unmatched junction nucleotides: 5. CDR3 size: 13 residues. CDR3 sequence: CASRTGWTETQYF. The CDR3 nucleotides read TGTGCCAGCAGGACAGGGTGGACAGAGACCCAGTACTTC.

This clone has just a few counts. The rearrangement links TRBV7-6 to TRBJ1-3, with 7 bases identical to TRBD1. Germline V CDR1 and CDR2: SGHVS, FNYEAQ. Germline trimming cut 2 bases from V and 1 base from J; bases unmatched to any gene: 2. This CDR3 region has 15 residues. The CDR3: CASSLNRGSGNTIYF. DNA of the CDR3: TGTGCCAGCAGCTTAAACAGGGGTTCTGGAAACACCATATATTTT.

In its sample, this clone was seen a few times. This rearrangement joins TRBV10-2 to TRBJ1-5; tentatively, D is TRBD1 (6 bases). V was trimmed by 3 bases and J by 3 bases, leaving 9 bases between them. Germline V gene lookup returns CDR1 WSHSY and CDR2 SAAADI. The CDR3 consists of 14 residues. CDR3 DNA: TGCGCCAGCAGTGAACAGGGTTCCAATCAGCCCCAGCATTTT. Translating it yields CASSEQGSNQPQHF.

This sequence joins TRBV6-5 and TRBJ2-1; 13 positions agree with TRBD2. The CDR3 has 14 amino acids. The ends lost 10 bases at V and 7 bases at J; junction bases unmatched: 7. Germline CDR1 reads MNHEY; CDR2 reads SVGAGI. The CDR3 DNA is TGTGCCACCTTACTAGCGGGGGGGCCGAATGAGCAGTTCTTC. As protein: CATLLAGGPNEQFF.

V gene TRBV19 combines with J gene TRBJ2-5; 8 bases are a match to TRBD2. Trimming at V came to 1 base and at J to 5 bases, leaving 3 bases not matched to a gene. CDR3 length equals 14 residues. CDR1 is LNHDA, CDR2 SQIVND, per germline (reference sequence). CDR3 amino acids: CASSIAGGVETQYF. The CDR3 DNA is TGTGCCAGTAGTATAGCCGGGGGGGTTGAGACCCAGTACTTC.

The V and J genes are TRBV7-9 and TRBJ1-3; unclear D gene. Trimming removed 1 base at V and 0 bases at J, with 10 bases between. This CDR3 comprises 16 residues. Germline lookup yields CDR1 SEHNR and CDR2 FQNEAQ (reference sequence). CDR3 coding DNA: TGTGCCAGCAGCTTAGAGAGAGGACTCTCTGGAAACACCATATATTTT. It is translated as CASSLERGLSGNTIYF.

The rearrangement joins TRBV11-2 to TRBJ2-5, with a weak D call TRBD1 (6 bases). The CDR3 consists of 15 residues. CDR1 is SGHAT and CDR2 is FQNNGV in the germline V gene. Trimming stripped 3 bases from V and 5 bases from J, with 16 bases between. The chain's CDR3 is CASSFGQYSWETQYF. The CDR3 DNA reads as TGTGCCAGCAGCTTCGGACAGTACTCTTGGGAGACCCAGTACTTC.

CDR3: CASSRGTDREQFF. The CDR3 nucleotides are TGTGCCAGCAGCCGCGGGACGGACCGTGAGCAGTTCTTC. The genes are TRBV11-1 and TRBJ2-1, with D possibly TRBD2 on 6 matching bases. The CDR3 consists of 13 residues. V was pared by 5 bases and J by 9 bases, with 14 bases between. Germline CDR1 and CDR2: SGHAT and FQDESV (reference sequence).

In its sample, this clone was seen a few times. The chain has TRBV11-3 and TRBJ2-2, with D tentatively TRBD1 (5 bases). Germline V gene lookup returns CDR1 SGHNT and CDR2 YENEEA. V was cut by 1 base and J by 6 bases, with 15 bases left in between. The CDR3 is 16 amino acids. CDR3 bases: TGTGCCAGCAGCTTAGGGGGCAGTAGAGGTGCCGGGGAGCTGTTTTTT. Amino acids: CASSLGGSRGAGELFF.

This clone was recorded a few times. J is TRBJ2-2 and V is TRBV18; D gene ambiguous. Germline values: CDR1 KGHSH, CDR2 LQKENI. The CDR3 has 12 amino acids. V was trimmed by 3 bases and J by 3 bases, leaving 2 bases between them. This CDR3 reads CASSPYTGELFF. The DNA of the CDR3 is TGTGCCAGCTCACCCTACACCGGGGAGCTGTTTTTT.

V and J are TRBV19 and TRBJ1-5, with unresolved D. This CDR3 comprises 15 residues. V lost 3 bases and J 3 bases, leaving 12 bases between the germline ends. Germline V gives CDR1 LNHDA, CDR2 SQIVND (reference sequence). DNA for the CDR3: TGTGCCAGTAGTATGTCCAAGGCGGCCAATCAGCCCCAGCATTTT. Protein sequence: CASSMSKAANQPQHF.